These 4 T cell receptor beta chains share one sample of origin, sequenced in a study of Graves' ophthalmopathy and Graves' hyperthyroidism. RNA transcripts were the template, and TCR beta CDR3 regions were amplified from them. The first-round RT-PCR employed HTBI primers together with the Qiagen OneStep RT-PCR kit. A multiplex PCR was then performed as the second round. TCRdb passed the multiplex PCR reads through MiXCR, listing each CDR3 protein once. The sample yields 240,000 or so distinct CDR3 sequences, roughly 50% seen once. Sequenced material: peripheral blood. These receptors all stem from an adult man with Graves' ophthalmopathy.

The chain is built from TRBV10-3 and TRBJ1-2, with D unresolved. Germline V gene data show CDR1 as ENHRY and CDR2 as SYGVKD. V dropped 0 bases and J dropped 2 bases, with 13 bases sitting between them. This CDR3 region has 16 residues. The CDR3 spells CAISESTPGPNYGYTF. DNA for the CDR3: TGTGCCATCAGTGAGTCGACGCCCGGCCCGAACTATGGCTACACCTTC.

This clonotype turned up a few times. The chain couples TRBV6-6 to TRBJ1-2; D not resolved. Germline CDR1 and CDR2: MNHNY and SVGAGI (reference sequence). V lost 5 bases and J 4 bases, leaving 8 bases between the germline ends. This CDR3 contains 12 residues. CDR3 amino acids: CASSDGPYGYTF. CDR3 nucleotides: TGTGCCAGCAGTGATGGTCCCTATGGCTACACCTTC.

The rearrangement links TRBV20-1 to TRBJ1-1, with D hard to call. Germline assignment: CDR1 DFQATT and CDR2 SNEGSKA (reference sequence). The ends were cut back, 5 bases at V and 4 bases at J, with 14 bases in the middle. This CDR3 region has 13 residues. The CDR3 here is CSASDVKGTEAFF. The CDR3 DNA sequence: TGCAGTGCTTCGGACGTGAAGGGCACTGAAGCTTTCTTT.

This clonotype was found a few times. The V and J genes are TRBV15 and TRBJ1-5; D is unclear. Germline CDR1 is LNHNV and CDR2 is YYDKDF (reference sequence). The CDR3 covers 15 residues. V lost 0 bases and J 2 bases, leaving 8 bases between the germline ends. Here the CDR3 DNA reads TGTGCCACCAGCAGAGATTTGTGGGGCAATCAGCCCCAGCATTTT. It encodes CATSRDLWGNQPQHF.